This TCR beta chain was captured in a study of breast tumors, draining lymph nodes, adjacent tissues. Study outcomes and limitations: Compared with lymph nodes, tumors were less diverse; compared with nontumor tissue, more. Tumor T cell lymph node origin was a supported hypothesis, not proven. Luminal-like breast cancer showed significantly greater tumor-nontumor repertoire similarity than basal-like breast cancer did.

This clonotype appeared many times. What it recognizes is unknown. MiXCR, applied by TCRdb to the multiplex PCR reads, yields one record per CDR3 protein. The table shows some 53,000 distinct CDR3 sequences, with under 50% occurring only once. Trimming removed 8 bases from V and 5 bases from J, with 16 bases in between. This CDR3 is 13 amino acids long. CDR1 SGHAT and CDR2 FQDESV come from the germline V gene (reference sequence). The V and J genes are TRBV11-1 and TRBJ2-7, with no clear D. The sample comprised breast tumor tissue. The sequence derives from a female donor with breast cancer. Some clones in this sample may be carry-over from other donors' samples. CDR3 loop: CASALGIRDEQYF. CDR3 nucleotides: TGTGCCAGCGCTTTAGGGATTCGCGACGAGCAGTACTTC.